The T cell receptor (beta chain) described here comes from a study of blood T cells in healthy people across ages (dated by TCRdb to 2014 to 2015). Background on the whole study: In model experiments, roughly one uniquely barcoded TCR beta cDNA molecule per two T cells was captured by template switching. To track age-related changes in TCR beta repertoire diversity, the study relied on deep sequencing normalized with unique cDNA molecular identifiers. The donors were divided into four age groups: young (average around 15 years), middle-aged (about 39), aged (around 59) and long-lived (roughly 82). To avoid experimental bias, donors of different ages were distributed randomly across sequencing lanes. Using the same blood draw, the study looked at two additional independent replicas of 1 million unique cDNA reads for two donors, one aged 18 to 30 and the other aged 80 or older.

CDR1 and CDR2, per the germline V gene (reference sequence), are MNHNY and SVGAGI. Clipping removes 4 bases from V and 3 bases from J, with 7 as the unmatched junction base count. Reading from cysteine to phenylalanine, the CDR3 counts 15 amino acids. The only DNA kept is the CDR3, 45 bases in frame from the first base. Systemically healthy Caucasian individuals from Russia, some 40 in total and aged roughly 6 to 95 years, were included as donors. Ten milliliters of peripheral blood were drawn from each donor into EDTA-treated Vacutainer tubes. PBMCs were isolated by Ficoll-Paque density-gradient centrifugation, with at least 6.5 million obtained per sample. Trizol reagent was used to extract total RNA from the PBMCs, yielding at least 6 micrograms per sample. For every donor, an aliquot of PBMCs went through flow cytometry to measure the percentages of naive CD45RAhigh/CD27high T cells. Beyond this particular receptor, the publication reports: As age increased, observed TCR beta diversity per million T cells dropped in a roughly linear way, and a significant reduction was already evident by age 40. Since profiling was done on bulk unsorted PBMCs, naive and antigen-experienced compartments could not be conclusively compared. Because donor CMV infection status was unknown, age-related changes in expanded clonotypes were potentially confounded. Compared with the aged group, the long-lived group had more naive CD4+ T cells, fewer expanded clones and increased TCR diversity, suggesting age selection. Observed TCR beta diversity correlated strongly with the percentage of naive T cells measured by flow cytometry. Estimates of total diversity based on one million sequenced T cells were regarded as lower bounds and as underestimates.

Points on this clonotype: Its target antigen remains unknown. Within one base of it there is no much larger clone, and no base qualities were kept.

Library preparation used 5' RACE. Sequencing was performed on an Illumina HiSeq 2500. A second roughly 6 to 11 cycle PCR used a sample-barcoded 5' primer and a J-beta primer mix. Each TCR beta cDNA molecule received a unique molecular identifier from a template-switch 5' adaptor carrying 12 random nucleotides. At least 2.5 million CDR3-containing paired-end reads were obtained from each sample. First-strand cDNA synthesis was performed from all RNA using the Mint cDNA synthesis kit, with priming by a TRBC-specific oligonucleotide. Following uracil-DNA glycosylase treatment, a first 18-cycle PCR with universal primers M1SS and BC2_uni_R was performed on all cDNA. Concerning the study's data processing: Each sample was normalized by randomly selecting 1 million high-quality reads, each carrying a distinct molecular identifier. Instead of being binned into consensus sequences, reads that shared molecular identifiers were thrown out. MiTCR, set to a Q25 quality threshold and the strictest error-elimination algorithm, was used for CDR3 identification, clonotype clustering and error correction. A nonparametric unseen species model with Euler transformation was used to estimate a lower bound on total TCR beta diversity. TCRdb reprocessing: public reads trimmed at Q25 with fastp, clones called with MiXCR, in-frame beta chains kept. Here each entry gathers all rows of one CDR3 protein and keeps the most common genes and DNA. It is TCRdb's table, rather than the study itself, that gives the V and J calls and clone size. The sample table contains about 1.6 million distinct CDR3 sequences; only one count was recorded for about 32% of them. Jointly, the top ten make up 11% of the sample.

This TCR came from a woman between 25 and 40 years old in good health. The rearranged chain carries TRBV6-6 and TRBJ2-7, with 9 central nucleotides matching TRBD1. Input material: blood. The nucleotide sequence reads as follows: TGTGCCAGCAGTTTCCGGGACAGGGTCCTCTACGAGCAGTACTTC. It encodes CASSFRDRVLYEQYF.